The source of this T cell receptor (beta chain) is a study of blood T cells in healthy people across ages. The study drew donors from healthy Caucasian individuals in Russia aged about 6 to 90. A remark on this clonotype: No antigen is known for it.

This CDR3 is built from 15 residues. Trimming removed 1 base at V and 1 base at J, with 10 bases between. Using a J-beta primer mix together with a sample-barcoded 5' primer, a second PCR was run for roughly 7 to 11 cycles. TCRdb analysed the 5' RACE reads with MiXCR anew, one entry per CDR3 protein. The repertoire holds 700,000 to 850,000 distinct CDR3 sequences, with under 40% as singletons. Study-wide results and caveats: Naive T cell percentage showed a strong correlation with TCR beta diversity. Calculation of diversity from one million T cells yielded estimates considered to be underestimates.

The chain combines TRBV12-3 or TRBV12-4 with TRBJ1-1; possibly TRBD1 for D (5 bases). The source of this sequence is a man between 18 and 35 years old in good health. Sequenced sample: blood. CDR3 loop: CASSLGGGTNTEAFF. CDR3 nucleotides: TGTGCCAGCAGTTTAGGGGGAGGGACGAACACTGAAGCTTTCTTT.